What follows describes a single T cell receptor beta chain. The antigen this receptor binds is unknown. The sample holds no much larger clone one base away, and base qualities are not on file. V trim: 4 bases; J trim: 0 bases; unmatched bases: 9. Taken from cysteine to phenylalanine, the CDR3 has 17 residues. Only CDR3 DNA is held: 51 bases, read in frame from base 1. Via the germline V gene, CDR1 is SGHRS and CDR2 YFSETQ. These data originate in a study of T cell responses to AZD1222 COVID-19 vaccine listed by TCRdb under 2021. Study-wide context: AZD1222 recipients whose second dose came at about 4 weeks and those whose second dose came at about 12 weeks were combined into one group, since spike-specific TCR depth and breadth did not differ between the two schedules. A total of just over 230 trial participants underwent TCR sequencing, of whom some 200 had received two doses of AZD1222 and 26 had received two doses of the MenACWY control vaccine. Trial participants were enrolled by age into 18-55, 56-69 and 70-plus year subgroups, with approximately 150, 30 and 60 TCR-sequenced participants respectively. Overall study results and their limits: The 56-69-year group was small, and its depth increase did not reach significance, likely because of low power. Nearly half of unique spike-specific TCRs reportedly recognized epitopes outside regions mutated in the B.1.351 and B.1.1.7 variants. Vaccine-associated CD4 TCRs spanned the whole spike protein, with dominant responses in regions 160-218 and 743-854. After two AZD1222 doses, both the breadth and the depth of spike-specific TCRs were significantly higher than at day 0 and than in MenACWY recipients. Conclusions about previously exposed vaccinees are limited because only 5 or 6 AZD1222 recipients were SARS-CoV-2 seropositive at baseline. Most participants were white British and females outnumbered males, and the authors suggested that clonal diversity may have been underestimated. Because no samples from the day 14 peak response were available, repertoires could be characterized only after the peak T cell response.

This sample's time point label indicates: baseline before first vaccination. Samples from vaccinated people were obtained from the UK trials COV001 and COV002, which included a single-blind randomized controlled phase 2/3 trial of AZD1222 (ChAdOx1 nCoV-19) in healthy adults. For TCRbeta chain sequencing, PBMC samples were collected from trial participants at day 0 and at day 28 after the second dose. The CDR3 regions of human TCRbeta chains were analyzed by immunosequencing. On the authors' methods: TCRs in the repertoires were compared against a reference library of SARS-CoV-2-specific TCRs that had been generated with the MIRA antigen-specificity platform. Breadth meant the fraction of unique TCRs that were SARS-CoV-2-associated, whereas depth meant the fraction of total T cells that were SARS-CoV-2-associated. Using the MIRA data, each spike-specific TCR was mapped to the spike region that the TCR reacts to and placed in a CD4 or CD8 class. Log10-transformed breadth and depth values were compared by one-way ANOVA with Sidak's multiple comparisons tests. Entries here come from immuneACCESS through TCRdb and include only in-frame sequences with V and J called. Some clones fail to appear in such tables; in the studies checked, an unresolved V gene covers under half of the shortfall, and the cause of the remainder is unknown. V, J and clone size are taken as reported in that table, and D and trimming were inferred from the DNA itself. This sample is represented by more than 95,000 clones; roughly 89% of them were singletons. The ten largest clones represent approximately 7.5% of the sample.

The clonotype comes from an adult in good health. The chain joins TRBV5-1 to TRBJ1-5; 8 junctional bases match TRBD1. The source material was peripheral blood, sampled on day 0 of AZD1222 vaccination. The CDR3 in this case is CASSPGTGAYSNQPQHF. The nucleotide sequence reads TGCGCCAGCAGCCCCGGGACAGGCGCGTATAGCAATCAGCCCCAGCATTTT.